This record concerns one T cell receptor beta chain sequence. The same CDR3 is also encoded by other DNA sequences in this sample. Both 60 Vbeta primers and 13 Jbeta primers went into the PCR. Data came from immunoSEQ multiplex PCR; TCRdb stores just in-frame clones and leaves some out. The repertoire holds fewer than 200,000 clones, with roughly 80% as singletons. With V trimmed by 1 base and J by 1 base, 0 bases remained unmatched. Germline CDR1 SGHRS, CDR2 YFSETQ. The CDR3 has 14 amino acids. This record belongs to a study of cytomegalovirus exposure and HLA in healthy donors. Sequencing was done on a sample of PBMCs. The sequence was collected from a woman aged 18-29 years in good health and CMV-seronegative. The rearrangement joins TRBV5-1 to TRBJ1-1; 8 nucleotides agree with TRBD1. For the CDR3, the DNA is TGCGCCAGCAGCTTGACAGGGGGGAACACTGAAGCTTTCTTT. Translation gives CASSLTGGNTEAFF.